A selection of T cell receptor beta chains follows, all from one sample in a study of cytomegalovirus exposure and HLA in healthy donors. This table comes from immunoSEQ multiplex PCR, and its TCRdb copy is limited to in-frame clones, with some not included. The profile covers fewer than 150,000 clones, with roughly 85% appearing a single time and 6.5% taken by the ten largest. The sequencing input was PBMCs. These receptors all come from a man in his forties in good health and CMV-seropositive. The CDR3 runs from the conserved cysteine through the conserved F or W. D genes are given only for firm matches. Size is stated for part of the rows, as once, few or many counts, or as a class when the clone is expanded.

>NA|TRBJ2-5|NA|TRBV5-4
TGTGCCAGCAGCTTACGCCAGGAGACCCAGTACTTC
CASSLRQETQYF
>NA|TRBJ1-1|NA|TRBV6-1
TGTGCCAGCAGAGCTGGGCCGGCTAGCGCTTTCTTT
CASRAGPASAFF
>NA|TRBJ2-2|NA|TRBV13
TGTGCCAGCAGCTTAGGTTGGACAGCCGGGGAGCTGTTTTTT
CASSLGWTAGELFF
>NA|TRBJ2-2|few|TRBV6-1
TGTGCCAGCCATAGGGCGGGGAACACCGGGGAGCTGTTTTTT
CASHRAGNTGELFF
>NA|TRBJ1-6|NA|TRBV19
TGTGCCAGTAGTATAGCAGGAAATAATTCACCCCTCCACTTT
CASSIAGNNSPLHF
>TRBD1|TRBJ2-5|NA|TRBV11-2
TGTGCCAGCAGCGCCATTAGGGTGACGGACAGGGCCAAAGAGACCCAGTACTTC
CASSAIRVTDRAKETQYF
>NA|TRBJ2-3|few|TRBV10-3
TGTGCCATCGGGGAACAGGGTATGACAGATACGCAGTATTTT
CAIGEQGMTDTQYF
>NA|TRBJ1-5|NA|TRBV6-5
TGTGCCAGCAGTTCAGACAGGAATCAGCCCCAGCATTTT
CASSSDRNQPQHF
>TRBD2|TRBJ2-1|NA|TRBV11-2
TGTGCCAGCAGCTTAGATCGAGGACTAGTCAATGAGCAGTTCTTC
CASSLDRGLVNEQFF
>NA|TRBJ1-5|NA|TRBV5-1
TGCGCCAGCAGCCTGGAAGGAGCGCAGCCCCAGCATTTT
CASSLEGAQPQHF
>NA|TRBJ2-3|few|TRBV11-3
TGTGCCAGCAGCTTATACAGCGGGAGCACAGATACGCAGTATTTT
CASSLYSGSTDTQYF
>TRBD2|TRBJ2-1|NA|TRBV5-1
TGCGCCAGCAGCCTGGGGGCTAGCGGGACCTACAATGAGCAGTTCTTC
CASSLGASGTYNEQFF
>TRBD1|TRBJ1-5|NA|TRBV18
TGTGCCAGCTCTCAAGGACAGGGAGTTAGCAATCAGCCCCAGCATTTT
CASSQGQGVSNQPQHF
>NA|TRBJ1-5|NA|TRBV5-6
TGTGCCAGCAGCTTGGGGCAGAATCAGCCCCAGCATTTT
CASSLGQNQPQHF
>NA|TRBJ1-3|NA|TRBV7-3
TGTGCCAGCAGCTTAATAGGGGCTGGAAACACCATATATTTT
CASSLIGAGNTIYF
>NA|TRBJ2-7|NA|TRBV5-6
TGTGCCAGCAGCCCGAGTGTTAGCTCCTACGAGCAGTACTTC
CASSPSVSSYEQYF
>NA|TRBJ1-4|NA|TRBV29-1
TGCAGCGTTCGCGGGGGGGGTAATGAAAAACTGTTTTTT
CSVRGGGNEKLFF
>NA|TRBJ1-2|NA|TRBV30
TGTGCCTGGAGTGCCCCCGTTAACTATGGCTACACCTTC
CAWSAPVNYGYTF
>NA|TRBJ1-1|NA|TRBV5-1
TGCGCCAGCAGCTCGGGGTTACAGGGTCCTGAAGCTTTCTTT
CASSSGLQGPEAFF
>NA|TRBJ1-2|NA|TRBV28
TGTGCCAGCAGTTTGGGGGAGGGGACCAACTATGGCTACACCTTC
CASSLGEGTNYGYTF
>TRBD1|TRBJ1-1|once|TRBV7-9
TGTGCCAGCAGCTTAGAATGGGGGGACAGGAACACTGAAGCTTTCTTT
CASSLEWGDRNTEAFF
>NA|TRBJ1-2|NA|TRBV29-1
TGCAGCGGGAAAACAGGGTCTTATGGCTACACCTTC
CSGKTGSYGYTF
>TRBD1|TRBJ1-2|NA|TRBV6-1
TGTGCCAGCAGTGTACAGGGGTTAGCGAACTATGGCTACACCTTC
CASSVQGLANYGYTF
>NA|TRBJ1-5|NA|TRBV6-5
TGTGCCAGCAGTTACAGCTTTAGCAATCAGCCCCAGCATTTT
CASSYSFSNQPQHF
>NA|TRBJ1-3|NA|TRBV6-4
TGTGCCAGCAGTGATCCAGGGCGAATGGCTGGAAACACCATATATTTT
CASSDPGRMAGNTIYF
>NA|TRBJ2-5|NA|TRBV28
TGTGCCAGCAGTAGAGGCCTGGTGACCCAGTACTTC
CASSRGLVTQYF
>NA|TRBJ2-2|few|TRBV5-1
TGCGCCAGCAGCTTGGGGCAGGGGAACACCGGGGAGCTGTTTTTT
CASSLGQGNTGELFF
>NA|TRBJ1-1|NA|TRBV4-1
TGCGCCAGCAGCCAAGATCCTTTCAGGACAGCTATAAACACTGAAGCTTTCTTT
CASSQDPFRTAINTEAFF
>NA|TRBJ1-5|NA|TRBV18
TGTGCCAGCTCACGGGGGACTGTGGGCAATCAGCCCCAGCATTTT
CASSRGTVGNQPQHF
>NA|TRBJ1-5|NA|TRBV15
TGTGCCACCAGCAAAGGGGGGGGTAATCAGCCCCAGCATTTT
CATSKGGGNQPQHF
>NA|TRBJ1-1|few|TRBV5-1
TGCGCCAGCAGCTTCTCCGGGACACTGAACACTGAAGCTTTCTTT
CASSFSGTLNTEAFF
>TRBD2|TRBJ2-2|NA|TRBV4-1
TGCGCCAGCAGCCATCGGGAGGGGGACACCGGGGAGCTGTTTTTT
CASSHREGDTGELFF
>TRBD1|TRBJ1-4|NA|TRBV6-1
TGTGCCAGCAGTGAAGTGTTACAGGGGGCGAATGAAAAACTGTTTTTT
CASSEVLQGANEKLFF
>TRBD2|TRBJ2-5|few|TRBV7-8
TGTGCCAGCAGCTTAGGACTAGCCGGGGAGACCCAGTACTTC
CASSLGLAGETQYF
>NA|TRBJ1-2|NA|TRBV19
TGTGCCACCGTTGATAAACGAGAGCTTGGCTACACCTTC
CATVDKRELGYTF
>NA|TRBJ2-7|NA|TRBV25-1
TGTGCCAGCTTAGCGAGGGATCGTGACGAGCAGTACTTC
CASLARDRDEQYF
>TRBD1|TRBJ2-5|NA|TRBV4-1
TGCGCCAGCAGCCGCGCCTACAGGGGAGAAGAGACCCAGTACTTC
CASSRAYRGEETQYF
>TRBD1|TRBJ2-2|NA|TRBV5-1
TGCGCCAGCAGCTTGGGCTTAGGGACAGGGACCGGGGAGCTGTTTTTT
CASSLGLGTGTGELFF
>TRBD1|TRBJ2-7|NA|TRBV29-1
TGCAGCGTTGAAGACCGGGACAGGGGCTTCAACGAGCAGTACTTC
CSVEDRDRGFNEQYF
>TRBD2|TRBJ2-6|NA|TRBV5-1
TGCGCCAGCAGCTTCTCGGGAGGGGTTTTAGAGGACGTCCTGACTTTC
CASSFSGGVLEDVLTF
>TRBD2|TRBJ2-1|once|TRBV27
TGTGCCAGCAGTTTCTCAACTAGCGGAAACAATGAGCAGTTCTTC
CASSFSTSGNNEQFF
>NA|TRBJ1-5|NA|TRBV19
TGTGCCAGTAGTAGCAACAGGGACCGAGGACAGCCCCAGCATTTT
CASSSNRDRGQPQHF
>NA|TRBJ2-3|NA|TRBV4-1
TGCGCCAGCAGCCTCCTAGACACAGATACGCAGTATTTT
CASSLLDTDTQYF
>NA|TRBJ2-7|NA|TRBV19
TGTGCCAGTAGCCCGGGCCTCGGGGAGGAGCAGTACTTC
CASSPGLGEEQYF
>NA|TRBJ1-4|NA|TRBV19
TGTGCCAGTAGTATCAATCAGGGAACGAGTGAAAAACTGTTTTTT
CASSINQGTSEKLFF
>NA|TRBJ2-7|once|TRBV4-1
TGCGCCAGCAGCCTCCGTGCCAGGGGCAACGAGCAGTACTTC
CASSLRARGNEQYF
>NA|TRBJ1-1|NA|TRBV14
TGTGCCAGCAGCCTCGTGACGGGAATGAACACTGAAGCTTTCTTT
CASSLVTGMNTEAFF
>TRBD1|TRBJ1-1|NA|TRBV5-6
TGTGCCAGCAGCCTAGGGGGCGCGGGGACTGAAGCTTTCTTT
CASSLGGAGTEAFF
>NA|TRBJ1-1|few|TRBV27
TGTGCCAGCAGTTGGCAGGGGATGAACACTGAAGCTTTCTTT
CASSWQGMNTEAFF
>TRBD1|TRBJ1-1|once|TRBV5-1
TGCGCCAGCAGCTCCGGGACAGCTCAGAACACTGAAGCTTTCTTT
CASSSGTAQNTEAFF
>NA|TRBJ2-1|few|TRBV10-3
TGTGCCATCAGTGGGGCAGGTCGGGGGGCAGCGGCTCCTGAGCAGTTCTTC
CAISGAGRGAAAPEQFF
>NA|TRBJ2-1|once|TRBV5-1
TGCGCCAGCACCCAGTGGGCAGGGGATGGCAATGAGCAGTTCTTC
CASTQWAGDGNEQFF
>TRBD2|TRBJ2-1|NA|TRBV4-1
TGCGCCAGCAGCCAAGCAATCCGGGAGGGCCGGGGAGGAGAGCAGTTCTTC
CASSQAIREGRGGEQFF
>TRBD2|TRBJ2-5|NA|TRBV5-4
TGTGCCAGCAGCTTGGGGACTAGCGGAGCGGGCAAAGAGACCCAGTACTTC
CASSLGTSGAGKETQYF
>TRBD2|TRBJ2-2|NA|TRBV7-9
TGTGCCAGCAGCTTACGGCGAAGGCGGGAGATCTGGGAGCTGTTTTTT
CASSLRRRREIWELFF